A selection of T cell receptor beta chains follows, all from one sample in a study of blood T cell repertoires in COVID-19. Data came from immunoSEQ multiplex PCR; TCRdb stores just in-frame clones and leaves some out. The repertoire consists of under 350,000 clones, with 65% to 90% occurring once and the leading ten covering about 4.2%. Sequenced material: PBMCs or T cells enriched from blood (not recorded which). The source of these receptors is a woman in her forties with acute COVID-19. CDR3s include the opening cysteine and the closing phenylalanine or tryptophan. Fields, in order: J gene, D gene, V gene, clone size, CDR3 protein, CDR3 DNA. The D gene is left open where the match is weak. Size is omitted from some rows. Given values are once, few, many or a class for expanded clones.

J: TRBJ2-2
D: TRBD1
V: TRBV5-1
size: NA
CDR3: CASSWGTGNTGELFF
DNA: TGCGCCAGCAGCTGGGGGACAGGGAACACCGGGGAGCTGTTTTTT

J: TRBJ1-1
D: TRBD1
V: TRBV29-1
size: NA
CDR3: CSGDRAGSRTEAFF
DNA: TGCAGCGGCGACAGGGCGGGCTCCCGCACTGAAGCTTTCTTT

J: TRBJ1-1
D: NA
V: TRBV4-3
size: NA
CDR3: CASSQDGGAGSTEAFF
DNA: TGCGCCAGCAGCCAAGATGGGGGTGCGGGGAGCACTGAAGCTTTCTTT

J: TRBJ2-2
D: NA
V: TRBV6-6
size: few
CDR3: CASSYSDSTGELFF
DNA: TGTGCCAGCAGTTACTCGGACAGTACCGGGGAGCTGTTTTTT

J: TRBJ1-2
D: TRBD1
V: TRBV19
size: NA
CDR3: CASSIRGTASNYGYTF
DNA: TGTGCCAGTAGTATAAGGGGGACAGCCTCTAACTATGGCTACACCTTC

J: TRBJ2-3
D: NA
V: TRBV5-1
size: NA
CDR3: CASSERESGTDTQYF
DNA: TGCGCCAGCAGCGAGAGGGAGTCCGGCACAGATACGCAGTATTTT

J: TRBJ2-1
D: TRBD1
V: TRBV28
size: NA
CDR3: CASSSLGGGDRGNNEQFF
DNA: TGTGCCAGCAGTTCCTTAGGGGGTGGGGACAGGGGAAACAATGAGCAGTTCTTC

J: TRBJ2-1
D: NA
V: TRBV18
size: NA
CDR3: CASSPPRGSRTNEQFF
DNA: TGTGCCAGCTCACCCCCAAGGGGGAGCCGGACCAATGAGCAGTTCTTC

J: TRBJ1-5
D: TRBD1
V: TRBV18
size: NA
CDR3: CASSPTGATQPQHF
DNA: TGTGCCAGCTCACCGACAGGGGCTACTCAGCCCCAGCATTTT

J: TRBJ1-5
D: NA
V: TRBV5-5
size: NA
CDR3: CASSLWEQGSNQPQHF
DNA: TGTGCCAGCAGCTTGTGGGAACAGGGTAGCAATCAGCCCCAGCATTTT

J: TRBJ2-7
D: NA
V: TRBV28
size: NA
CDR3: CASMDTVYEQYF
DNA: TGTGCCAGCATGGACACAGTCTACGAGCAGTACTTC

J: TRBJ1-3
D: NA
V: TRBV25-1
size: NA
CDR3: CASSEGGGSSGNTIYF
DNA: TGTGCCAGCAGTGAAGGGGGGGGATCCTCTGGAAACACCATATATTTT

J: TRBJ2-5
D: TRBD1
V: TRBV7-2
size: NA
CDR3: CASSLNLGGSETQYF
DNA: TGTGCCAGCAGCTTAAATCTAGGGGGCTCAGAGACCCAGTACTTC

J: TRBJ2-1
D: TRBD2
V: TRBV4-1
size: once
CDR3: CASSQERTSEIYEQFF
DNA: TGCGCCAGCAGCCAAGAAAGGACTAGCGAAATCTATGAGCAGTTCTTC

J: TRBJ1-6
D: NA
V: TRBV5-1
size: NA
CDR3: CASSPQDTHNSPLHF
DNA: TGCGCCAGCAGCCCTCAGGACACCCATAATTCACCCCTCCACTTT

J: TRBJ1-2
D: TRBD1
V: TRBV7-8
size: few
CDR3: CASSLGQGGIDYGYTF
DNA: TGTGCCAGCAGCTTGGGACAGGGGGGAATTGACTATGGCTACACCTTC

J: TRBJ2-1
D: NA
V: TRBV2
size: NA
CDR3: CASSEWGGTHNEQFF
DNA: TGTGCCAGCAGTGAATGGGGGGGGACACACAATGAGCAGTTCTTC

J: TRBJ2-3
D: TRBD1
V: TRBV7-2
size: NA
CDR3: CASSAHPGTVTDTQYF
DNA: TGTGCCAGCAGCGCACACCCCGGGACAGTCACAGATACGCAGTATTTT

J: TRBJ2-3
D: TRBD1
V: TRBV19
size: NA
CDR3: CASRRSGTDTDTQYF
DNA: TGTGCCAGTAGAAGATCCGGGACAGACACAGATACGCAGTATTTT

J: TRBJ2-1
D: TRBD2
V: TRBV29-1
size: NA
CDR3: CSVEGLADYNEQFF
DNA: TGCAGCGTTGAAGGGCTAGCGGACTACAATGAGCAGTTCTTC

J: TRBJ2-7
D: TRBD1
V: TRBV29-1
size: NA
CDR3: CSVRTGTYEQYF
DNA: TGCAGCGTGAGGACAGGGACATACGAGCAGTACTTC

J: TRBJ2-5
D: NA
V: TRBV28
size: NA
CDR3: CASSSAGTAGETQYF
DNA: TGTGCCAGCAGTTCCGCCGGGACGGCGGGGGAGACCCAGTACTTC

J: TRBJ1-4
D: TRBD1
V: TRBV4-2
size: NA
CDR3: CASSQDNRGERKLFF
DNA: TGTGCCAGCAGCCAAGATAACAGGGGAGAGCGAAAACTGTTTTTT

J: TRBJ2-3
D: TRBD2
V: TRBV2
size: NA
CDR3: CASNLGRGLNRDTQYF
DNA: TGTGCCAGCAACCTTGGGCGGGGGTTAAATAGGGATACGCAGTATTTT

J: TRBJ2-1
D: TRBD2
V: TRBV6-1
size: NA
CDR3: CASSELAGGVNEQFF
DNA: TGTGCCAGCAGTGAATTAGCGGGAGGGGTCAATGAGCAGTTCTTC

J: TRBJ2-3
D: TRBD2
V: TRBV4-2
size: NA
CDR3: CASSPTETGTRFTDTQYF
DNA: TGTGCCAGCAGCCCAACGGAGACCGGGACTAGGTTCACAGATACGCAGTATTTT

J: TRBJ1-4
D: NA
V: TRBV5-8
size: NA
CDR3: CASSFPAGGLATNEKLFF
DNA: TGTGCCAGCAGCTTCCCGGCGGGGGGGCTGGCAACTAATGAAAAACTGTTTTTT

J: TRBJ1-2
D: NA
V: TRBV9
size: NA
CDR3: CASSVEAGDYGYTF
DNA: TGTGCCAGCAGCGTAGAGGCAGGGGACTATGGCTACACCTTC

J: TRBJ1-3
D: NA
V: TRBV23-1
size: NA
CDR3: CASSQRQRLSSGNTIYF
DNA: TGCGCCAGCAGTCAAAGACAGCGCCTGAGCTCTGGAAACACCATATATTTT

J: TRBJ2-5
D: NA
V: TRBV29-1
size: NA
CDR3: CSVEENRQETQYF
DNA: TGCAGCGTTGAGGAGAATCGGCAAGAGACCCAGTACTTC

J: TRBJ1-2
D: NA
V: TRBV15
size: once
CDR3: CATSRDRGLYGYTF
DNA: TGTGCCACCAGCAGAGATCGAGGACTTTATGGCTACACCTTC

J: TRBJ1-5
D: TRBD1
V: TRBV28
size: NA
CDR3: CASSLRTGARLSDQPQHF
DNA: TGTGCCAGCAGTTTAAGGACAGGGGCCCGTCTAAGTGATCAGCCCCAGCATTTT